This T cell receptor (beta chain) was found in a study of Graves' ophthalmopathy and Graves' hyperthyroidism. Across the study: Ahead of any treatment, peripheral blood was obtained at the initial diagnosis.

Investigators amplified TCR beta CDR3 regions from RNA transcripts. After a first-round RT-PCR with HTBI primers, a second-round multiplex PCR was run. TCRdb called the multiplex PCR reads again in MiXCR, with one record for every CDR3 protein. The repertoire has 680,000 or so distinct CDR3 sequences, about 20% of them found once; the top ten carry approximately 7.7%. This clonotype was seen ten or more times. Its target is unknown. The length of the CDR3 is 13 residues. The V and J ends lost 4 bases and 5 bases respectively, with 9 bases between them. In germline, CDR1 is SGDLS, CDR2 YYNGEE. Enrolled hyperthyroidism patients had a new diagnosis, a duration under 2 months, and an age of 18 to 65. Study results and caveats: Appearing in blood as well were most expanded thyroid clonotypes above 0.001 frequency.

Source material: peripheral blood. The rearrangement uses TRBV9 and TRBJ2-2; D gene ambiguous. This TCR was recovered from a woman aged 18-29 years with stable Graves' hyperthyroidism. Some clones in this sample may be carry-over from other donors' samples. CDR3 loop: CASSPAFTGELFF. The CDR3 bases are TGTGCCAGCAGCCCAGCTTTTACCGGGGAGCTGTTTTTT. Looking up the rest from reference TRBV9 and TRBJ2-2 gives the full variable domain: DSGVTQTPKHLITATGQRVTLRCSPRSGDLSVYWYQQSLDQGLQFLIQYYNGEERAKGNILERFSAQQFPDLHSELNLSSLELGDSALYFCASSPAFTGELFFGEGSRLTVL.